This T cell receptor beta chain was captured by sequencing in a study of blood T cell repertoires in COVID-19. Germline CDR1 is MNHEY and CDR2 is SVGAGI. The V end was cut by 5 bases, the J end by 6 bases, with 17 bases between. This CDR3 comprises 14 residues. Some clones are missing from TCRdb's copy, which holds only in-frame ones; the method was immunoSEQ multiplex PCR. The sample records some 250,000 clones, around nine tenths being singletons. Sequenced input: peripheral blood. This receptor was obtained from a woman aged 60 to 75 with COVID-19, enrolled during active disease. The rearrangement links TRBV6-5 to TRBJ2-7, with TRBD2 as a possible D gene (6 bases). The CDR3 DNA reads TGTGCCAGCAGTATCCGACTAGTTACTGCCGAGCAGTACTTC. Residues: CASSIRLVTAEQYF.